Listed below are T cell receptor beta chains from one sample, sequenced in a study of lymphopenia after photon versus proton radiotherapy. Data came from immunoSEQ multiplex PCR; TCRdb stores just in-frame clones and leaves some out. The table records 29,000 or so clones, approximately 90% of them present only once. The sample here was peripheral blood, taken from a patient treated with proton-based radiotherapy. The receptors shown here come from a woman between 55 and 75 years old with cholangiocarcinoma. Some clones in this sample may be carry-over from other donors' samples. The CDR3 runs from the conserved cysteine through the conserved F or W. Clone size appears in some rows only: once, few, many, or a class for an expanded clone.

CASSLVPGGVYETQYF NA TRBJ2-5 TRBV7-7
CASSLASGSTDTQYF NA TRBJ2-3 TRBV7-9
CASSPRTGGNTIYF NA TRBJ1-3 TRBV9
CASRNRQGLAIDTQYF NA TRBJ2-3 TRBV10-2
CASSQAGLAGGHEQYF NA TRBJ2-7 TRBV4-1
CASSLPPGQGPYSNQPQHF NA TRBJ1-5 TRBV5-1
CASSLDTANEKLFF once TRBJ1-4 TRBV5-1
CASSLGIVGETQYF NA TRBJ2-5 TRBV5-8
CASSPGTSLHSGANVLTF NA TRBJ2-6 TRBV5-4
CASSLSYPSTGGSSYEQYF NA TRBJ2-7 TRBV27
CASSLGGAQEQETQYF NA TRBJ2-5 TRBV5-1
CASSEGGRGDTQYF NA TRBJ2-3 TRBV6-1
CAISELGQGPYNEQFF NA TRBJ2-1 TRBV10-3
CASWSVAFDTQYF NA TRBJ2-3 TRBV7-8
CASSRPVSGANVLTF NA TRBJ2-6 TRBV18
CASRAGQGVLRTEAFF NA TRBJ1-1 TRBV2
CASSLRHVGELFF NA TRBJ2-2 TRBV7-9
CASSLGPRNEKLFF NA TRBJ1-4 TRBV7-2
CASSLGTGLYEQYF NA TRBJ2-7 TRBV7-2
CASSSRDSAATDTQYF NA TRBJ2-3 TRBV7-3
CASSPDRGEETQYF few TRBJ2-5 TRBV18
CSVEEGTGTGFHEQYF NA TRBJ2-7 TRBV29-1
CASSFGTAYSNQPQHF NA TRBJ1-5 TRBV7-8
CAIRTGGRGANVLTF NA TRBJ2-6 TRBV10-3